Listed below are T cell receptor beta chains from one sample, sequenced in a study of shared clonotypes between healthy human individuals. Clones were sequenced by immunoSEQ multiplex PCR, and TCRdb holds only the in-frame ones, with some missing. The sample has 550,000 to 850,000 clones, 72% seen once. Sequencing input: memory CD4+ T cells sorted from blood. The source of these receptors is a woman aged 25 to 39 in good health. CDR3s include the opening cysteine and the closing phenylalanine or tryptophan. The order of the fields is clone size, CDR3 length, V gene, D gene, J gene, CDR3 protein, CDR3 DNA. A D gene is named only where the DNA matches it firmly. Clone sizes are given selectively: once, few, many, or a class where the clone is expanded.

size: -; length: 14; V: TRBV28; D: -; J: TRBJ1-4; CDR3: CASMAGGPNEKLFF; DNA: TGTGCCAGCATGGCGGGGGGGCCTAACGAAAAACTGTTTTTT
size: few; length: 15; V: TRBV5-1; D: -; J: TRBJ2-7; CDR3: CASSPLSAGSSEQYF; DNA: TGCGCCAGCAGTCCGCTCAGTGCGGGGAGTAGCGAGCAGTACTTC
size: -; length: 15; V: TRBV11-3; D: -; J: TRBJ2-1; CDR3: CASSLGQSSYNEQFF; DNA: TGTGCCAGCAGCTTAGGACAGTCGTCCTACAATGAGCAGTTCTTC
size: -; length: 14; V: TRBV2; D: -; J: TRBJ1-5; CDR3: CASSELAGTQPQHF; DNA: TGTGCCAGCAGTGAATTGGCCGGCACGCAGCCCCAGCATTTT
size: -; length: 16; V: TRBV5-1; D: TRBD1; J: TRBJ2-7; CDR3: CASSPTPGTGSYEQYF; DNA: TGCGCCAGCAGCCCGACCCCCGGGACAGGGTCCTACGAGCAGTACTTC
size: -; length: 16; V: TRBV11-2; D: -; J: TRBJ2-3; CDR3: CASSPRSDIKTDTQYF; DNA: TGTGCCAGCAGCCCCCGCTCGGACATAAAAACAGATACGCAGTATTTT
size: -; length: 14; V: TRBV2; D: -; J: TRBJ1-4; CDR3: CASSGSGRNEKLFF; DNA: TGTGCCAGCAGTGGAAGTGGCAGGAATGAAAAACTGTTTTTT
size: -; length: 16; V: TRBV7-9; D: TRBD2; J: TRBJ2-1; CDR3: CASSKLAGSSYNEQFF; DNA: TGTGCCAGCAGCAAATTAGCGGGTAGCTCCTACAATGAGCAGTTCTTC
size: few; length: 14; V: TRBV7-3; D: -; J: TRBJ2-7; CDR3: CASSLKAGTYEQYF; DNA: TGTGCCAGCAGCTTAAAGGCCGGAACCTACGAGCAGTACTTC
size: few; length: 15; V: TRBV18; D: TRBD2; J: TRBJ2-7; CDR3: CASSPSGGSSYEQYF; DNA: TGTGCCAGCTCACCCTCGGGCGGGAGCTCCTACGAGCAGTACTTC
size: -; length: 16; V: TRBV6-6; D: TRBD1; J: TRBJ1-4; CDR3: CASKPGQGAVREKLFF; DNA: TGTGCCAGCAAGCCGGGACAGGGGGCCGTACGGGAAAAACTGTTTTTT
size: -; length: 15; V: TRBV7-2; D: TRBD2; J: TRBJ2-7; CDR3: CASSAGLAGAYEQYF; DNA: TGTGCCAGCAGCGCGGGACTAGCGGGAGCCTACGAGCAGTACTTC
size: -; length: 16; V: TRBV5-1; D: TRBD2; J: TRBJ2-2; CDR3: CASSQGLAGVIGELFF; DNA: TGCGCCAGCAGCCAGGGACTAGCGGGAGTTATCGGGGAGCTGTTTTTT
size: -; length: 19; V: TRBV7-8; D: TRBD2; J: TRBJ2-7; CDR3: CASSSPEGLAGFGSYEQYF; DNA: TGTGCCAGCAGCTCACCCGAGGGGCTAGCGGGATTCGGCTCCTACGAGCAGTACTTC
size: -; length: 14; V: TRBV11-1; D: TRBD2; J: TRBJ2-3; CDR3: CASSTGLAPDTQYF; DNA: TGTGCCAGCAGCACGGGACTAGCCCCAGATACGCAGTATTTT
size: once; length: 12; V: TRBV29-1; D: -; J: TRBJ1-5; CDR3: CSAGTQNQPQHF; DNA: TGCAGCGCCGGGACTCAGAATCAGCCCCAGCATTTT
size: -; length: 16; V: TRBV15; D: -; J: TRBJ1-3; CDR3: CATSRDVGAAGNTIYF; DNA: TGTGCCACCAGCAGAGATGTGGGGGCTGCGGGAAACACCATATATTTT
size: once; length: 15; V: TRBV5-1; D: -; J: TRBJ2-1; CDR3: CASSWQGPTYNEQFF; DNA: TGCGCCAGCAGCTGGCAGGGACCCACCTACAATGAGCAGTTCTTC
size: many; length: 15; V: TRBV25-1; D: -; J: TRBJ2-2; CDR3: CASSEWGRNTGELFF; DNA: TGTGCCAGCAGTGAGTGGGGGCGTAACACCGGGGAGCTGTTTTTT
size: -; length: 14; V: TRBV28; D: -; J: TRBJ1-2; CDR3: CASRNPLGNYGYTF; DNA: TGTGCCAGCAGGAACCCATTGGGGAACTATGGCTACACCTTC
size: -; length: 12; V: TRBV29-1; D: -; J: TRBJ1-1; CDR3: CSVGQVGTEAFF; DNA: TGCAGCGTTGGGCAGGTGGGCACTGAAGCTTTCTTT
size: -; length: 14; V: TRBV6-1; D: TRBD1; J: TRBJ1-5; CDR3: CASSETGGYQPQHF; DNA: TGTGCCAGCAGTGAAACAGGGGGCTATCAGCCCCAGCATTTT
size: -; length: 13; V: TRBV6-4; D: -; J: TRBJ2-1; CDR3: CASSATDLGEQFF; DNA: TGTGCCAGCAGCGCGACGGATTTGGGTGAGCAGTTCTTC
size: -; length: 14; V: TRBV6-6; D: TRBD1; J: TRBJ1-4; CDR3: CASRPGQNTEKLFF; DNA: TGTGCCAGCAGGCCGGGACAGAACACTGAAAAACTGTTTTTT
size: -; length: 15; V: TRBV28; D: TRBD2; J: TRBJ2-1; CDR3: CASSSGTSFYNEQFF; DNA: TGTGCCAGCAGTTCCGGGACTAGCTTCTACAATGAGCAGTTCTTC
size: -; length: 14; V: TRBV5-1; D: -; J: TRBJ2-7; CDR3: CATKTDPYSYEQYF; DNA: TGCGCCACCAAGACCGATCCGTACTCCTACGAGCAGTACTTC
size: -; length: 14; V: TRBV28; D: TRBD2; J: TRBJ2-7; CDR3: CASKTSGLAREQYF; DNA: TGTGCCAGTAAAACTTCGGGACTAGCTAGGGAGCAGTACTTC
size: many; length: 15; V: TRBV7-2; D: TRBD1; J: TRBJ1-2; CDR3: CASSLPGQGNYGYTF; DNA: TGTGCCAGCAGCTTGCCGGGACAGGGAAACTATGGCTACACCTTC
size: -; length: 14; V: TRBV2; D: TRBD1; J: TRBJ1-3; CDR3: CASIQGANGNTIYF; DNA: TGTGCCAGCATTCAGGGGGCTAATGGAAACACCATATATTTT
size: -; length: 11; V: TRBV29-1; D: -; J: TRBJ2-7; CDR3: CSVGGGSEQYF; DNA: TGCAGCGTTGGGGGTGGCAGCGAGCAGTACTTC
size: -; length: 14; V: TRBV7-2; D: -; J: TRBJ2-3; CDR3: CASNFGQITDTQYF; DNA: TGTGCCAGCAACTTTGGGCAGATCACAGATACGCAGTATTTT
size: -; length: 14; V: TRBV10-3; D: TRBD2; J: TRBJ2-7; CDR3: CAIRGEIAGLEQYF; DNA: TGTGCCATCAGGGGGGAGATAGCGGGACTCGAGCAGTACTTC
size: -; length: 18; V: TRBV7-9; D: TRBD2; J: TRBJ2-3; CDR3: CASSLPPQREWRADTQYF; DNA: TGTGCCAGCAGCTTGCCCCCCCAGCGGGAGTGGAGGGCAGATACGCAGTATTTT
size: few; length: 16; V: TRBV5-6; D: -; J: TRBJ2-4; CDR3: CASSPRLEGVKNIQYF; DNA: TGTGCCAGCAGCCCAAGACTAGAAGGTGTCAAAAACATTCAGTACTTC